This paragraph covers one T cell receptor (beta chain) sequence. These data originate in a study of blood T cell repertoires in COVID-19. Study information: Acute and convalescent COVID-19 specimens originated in the United States, Italy and Spain. PBMCs, B-cell-depleted T cells, or T cells provided the cDNA or gDNA that made up the material.

Profiling relied on immunoSEQ multiplex PCR, and the TCRdb table lists in-frame clones only, not all of them. There are about 290,000 clones in the sample; over 80% occur only once, and around 3.9% lies in the top ten. Germline CDR1 SGHRS, CDR2 YFSETQ. The CDR3 loop spans 16 amino acids. With V trimmed by 3 bases and J by 1 base, 8 bases remained unmatched. The sequence derives from a woman between 50 and 59 years old with active or convalescent COVID-19. J is TRBJ1-1 and V is TRBV5-1; 8 bases agree with TRBD1. What was sequenced was peripheral blood. Here the CDR3 reads CASSWGTGGPNTEAFF. CDR3 DNA: TGCGCCAGCAGCTGGGGGACAGGCGGACCGAACACTGAAGCTTTCTTT.